Below are 28 T cell receptor beta chains sequenced from a single sample in a study of post-analysis software for immune sequencing data. General observations from the study: Among 5 or 6 TRBV segments more frequent in patients than controls were TRBV5-6, TRBV5-1 and TRBV20-1.

These receptors are not linked to any known antigen. Every TCR beta cDNA library bore unique molecular identifiers. A single record per CDR3 protein comes from TCRdb applying MiXCR to the PCR reads. The sample contains roughly 400,000 distinct CDR3 sequences, 39% of which appear only once. The source material was blood. Every receptor here comes from a girl aged 2 to 10 with multiple sclerosis.

The chain has TRBV7-3 and TRBJ2-5; either TRBD1 or TRBD2 may supply D (6 bases each). CDR3 length: 17 residues. The germline CDR1 and CDR2 sequences are SGHTA and FQGTGA. V was cut by 0 bases and J by 5 bases, with 19 bases left in between. CDR3 sequence: CASSLTGGPGASETQYF. DNA for the CDR3: TGTGCCAGCAGCTTAACGGGGGGACCGGGGGCCTCCGAGACCCAGTACTTC.

A few counts support this clonotype. The chain joins TRBV9 to TRBJ2-7; D might be TRBD1 or TRBD2, each matching 5 bases. The CDR3 has 15 amino acids. CDR1 is SGDLS, CDR2 YYNGEE, per germline. V lost 0 bases and J 2 bases, leaving 12 bases between the germline ends. The CDR3 bases are TGTGCCAGCAGCGTAGGGGGGACCGAAGCCTACGAGCAGTACTTC. Residues: CASSVGGTEAYEQYF.

The chain couples TRBV9 to TRBJ2-7; 12 nucleotides align to TRBD2. The ends lost 0 bases at V and 9 bases at J; junction bases unmatched: 16. The CDR3 totals 18 residues. Germline V lookup: CDR1 SGDLS, CDR2 YYNGEE. The CDR3 coding sequence is TGTGCCAGCAGCGTAGCTACCCGAACTAGCGGGGGGCCCACGGCGCAGTACTTC. Its protein is CASSVATRTSGGPTAQYF.

This clonotype has more than one count but fewer than ten. The chain uses TRBV12-3 or TRBV12-4 and TRBJ1-2; D not resolved. This CDR3 spans 14 amino acids. V lost 5 bases and J 1 base, leaving 11 bases between the germline ends. The DNA of the CDR3 is TGTGCCAGCAGTCCCAGTTCCCTTAACTATGGCTACACCTTC. Translating gives CASSPSSLNYGYTF.

This clonotype was detected a few times. The chain couples TRBV11-2 to TRBJ2-3; 7 bases align to TRBD2. CDR1 is SGHAT, CDR2 FQNNGV, per germline. The junction had 6 bases not matched to a gene; V was cut back by 1 base and J by 2 bases. The CDR3 has 16 residues. CDR3 residues: CASSLGGLAATDTQYF. For the CDR3, the DNA is TGTGCCAGCAGCTTAGGAGGGCTAGCGGCCACAGATACGCAGTATTTT.

This clonotype came up many times. The rearrangement links TRBV27 to TRBJ2-1, with 12 bases aligning to TRBD2. The ends lost 5 bases at V and 10 bases at J; junction bases unmatched: 9. Germline CDR1 MNHEY, CDR2 SMNVEV (reference sequence). This CDR3 region has 15 residues. DNA for the CDR3: TGTGCCAGCAGTCCCCGACTAGCGGGAGATCGGGAGCAGTTCTTC. It yields the protein CASSPRLAGDREQFF.

Worth noting for this clonotype: A much larger clone differs by one base, so this may be a read error. The V call is TRBV9, the J call TRBJ2-2; a weak D match, TRBD2 (6 bases). In germline, CDR1 is SGDLS, CDR2 YYNGEE. The CDR3 totals 16 residues. The CDR3 loop reads CASSPWAGPDTGELLF. In DNA, the CDR3 is TGTGCCAGCAGCCCCTGGGCGGGGCCAGACACCGGGGAGCTGTTGTTT.

This rearrangement joins TRBV25-1 to TRBJ1-4; 7 nucleotides agree with TRBD1. V dropped 10 bases and J dropped 3; count of bases not matched to a gene: 5. Germline CDR1 reads MGHDK; CDR2 reads SYGVNS. This CDR3 has 13 amino acids. CDR3 DNA sequence: TGTGCCACGACACAGGGGTCTAATGAAAAACTGTTTTTT. It encodes CATTQGSNEKLFF.

The chain couples TRBV2 to TRBJ1-4, with unresolved D. CDR1 is SNHLY, CDR2 FYNNEI, per germline. CDR3 length: 14 amino acids. With 10 bases removed from V and 0 bases from J, the gap between germline ends came to 12 bases. CDR3 sequence reads: CAISPVTTNEKLFF. CDR3 DNA: TGTGCCATATCCCCAGTTACAACTAATGAAAAACTGTTTTTT.

The chain joins TRBV12-3 or TRBV12-4 to TRBJ1-1; the D gene is possibly TRBD1 (5 bases). The CDR3 contains 13 residues. V gave up 6 bases and J gave up 7 bases, with 15 bases separating them. The CDR3 region has the DNA TGTGCCAGCAGGCGGGACCTTGAAAGTGAAGCTTTCTTT. Translated: CASRRDLESEAFF.

The chain joins TRBV20-1 to TRBJ1-1; TRBD1 is a possible D gene (6 bases). Germline lookup yields CDR1 DFQATT and CDR2 SNEGSKA (reference sequence). The CDR3 is made up of 14 amino acids. Trimming took 3 bases from V and 4 from J, leaving 15 bases between them. The CDR3 region has the DNA TGCAGTGCTAGGGACAGTAGGGACCCCACTGAAGCTTTCTTT. Translation: CSARDSRDPTEAFF.

This chain connects TRBV28 to TRBJ2-4; no reliable D call. Trimming removed 3 bases at V and 1 base at J, with 4 bases between. This CDR3 has 13 residues. Germline V lookup: CDR1 MDHEN, CDR2 SYDVKM. DNA for the CDR3: TGTGCCAGCAGTTTGGCGGCCAAAAACATTCAGTACTTC. Its protein product is CASSLAAKNIQYF.

This clonotype was observed a few times. The chain carries TRBV13 and TRBJ1-1; D unresolved. This CDR3 has 15 residues. Germline lookup yields CDR1 PRHDT and CDR2 FYEKMQ (reference sequence). The germline V and J ends were trimmed by 2 bases and 4 bases, with 14 bases remaining between them. DNA of the CDR3: TGTGCCAGCAGCTTACCTTACGGGGAATCCACTGAAGCTTTCTTT. Translating it yields CASSLPYGESTEAFF. Filled out from reference TRBV13 and TRBJ1-1, the complete variable domain reads AAGVIQSPRHLIKEKRETATLKCYPIPRHDTVYWYQQGPGQDPQFLISFYEKMQSDKGSIPDRFSAQQFSDYHSELNMSSLELGDSALYFCASSLPYGESTEAFFGQGTRLTVV.

The chain carries TRBV4-2 and TRBJ1-5; unclear D gene. CDR1 LGHNA and CDR2 YNFKEQ come from the germline V gene. The CDR3 covers 13 residues. With 0 bases removed from V and 7 bases from J, the gap between germline ends came to 7 bases. CDR3 sequence: CASSQDSRQPQHF. The CDR3 coding sequence is TGTGCCAGCAGCCAAGACAGTCGACAGCCCCAGCATTTT.

The chain has TRBV12-3 or TRBV12-4 and TRBJ1-1; possibly TRBD1 for D (6 bases). The CDR3 has 13 amino acids. With 6 bases removed from V and 7 bases from J, the gap between germline ends came to 15 bases. DNA of the CDR3: TGTGCCAGCAGCCACGGGACACCAGATGAAGCTTTCTTT. Its protein product is CASSHGTPDEAFF.

In this sample, this clonotype turned up a few times. This CDR3 is CASSLGAWLAGSYEQYF. The CDR3 nucleotides read TGCGCCAGCAGCTTGGGAGCGTGGCTAGCGGGGAGCTACGAGCAGTACTTC. The V gene is TRBV5-1, the J gene TRBJ2-7, with TRBD2 identical over 9 bases. In germline, CDR1 is SGHRS, CDR2 YFSETQ. This CDR3 is 17 amino acids long. After removal of 0 bases from V and 3 bases from J, the junction contained 10 bases not matched to a gene.

This clonotype was observed at least ten times. The chain carries TRBV29-1 and TRBJ2-7; D remains unclear. Germline CDR1 is SQVTM and CDR2 is ANQGSEA. CDR3 size: 11 residues. V was pared by 5 bases and J by 3 bases, with 8 bases between. The CDR3 loop is CSVRTNYEQYF. The CDR3 DNA is TGCAGCGTTCGCACCAACTACGAGCAGTACTTC.

This clonotype showed up just a few times. V and J are TRBV12-3 or TRBV12-4 and TRBJ2-7; D may be TRBD1 or TRBD2 (5 bases each). The CDR3 covers 13 residues. The ends were cut back, 7 bases at V and 5 bases at J, with 15 bases in the middle. Here the CDR3 reads CASTWGGGDEQYF. The CDR3 DNA reads as TGTGCCAGCACCTGGGGTGGGGGTGACGAGCAGTACTTC.

This chain uses TRBV4-3 with TRBJ2-7; 11 bases fit TRBD2. CDR3 length equals 20 residues. The V segment lost 0 bases and the J segment 12 bases; nucleotides outside the gene matches: 25. Germline V lookup: CDR1 LGHNA, CDR2 YSLEER. As DNA, the CDR3 is TGCGCCAGCAGCCAAGATCATGTAGGCGGGACTAGCGGAGGAGGGACGTATTTGTACTTC. This translates into CASSQDHVGGTSGGGTYLYF.

This chain joins TRBV7-6 and TRBJ2-5; TRBD2 matches at 10 bases. V trimming: 0 bases; J trimming: 0 bases; junction bases outside the gene matches: 7. There are 18 residues in the CDR3. The V gene's germline CDR1 is SGHVS and CDR2 FNYEAQ. CDR3 amino acids: CASSLAPTSGLYQETQYF. The CDR3 DNA follows: TGTGCCAGCAGCTTAGCCCCGACTAGCGGGCTGTACCAAGAGACCCAGTACTTC.

The V and J genes are TRBV6-2 or TRBV6-3 and TRBJ2-3; 11 nucleotides agree with TRBD2. From germline, CDR1 is MNHEY and CDR2 SVGEGT. Germline trimming cut 6 bases from V and 2 bases from J; bases unmatched to any gene: 4. The CDR3 consists of 15 residues. The CDR3 loop reads CASSRLAGNTDTQYF. Written as DNA, the CDR3 is TGTGCCAGCAGCCGACTAGCGGGAAACACAGATACGCAGTATTTT.

Concerning this clonotype itself: Compared with germline, one end of the junction differs, possibly owing to a read error. CDR3 nucleotides: TGCAGTGCTGGAGATCCCCGGGGGACAGATACGCAGTATTTT. This codes for CSAGDPRGTDTQYF. The chain is built from TRBV20-1 and TRBJ2-3; possible D gene TRBD2, 6 bases. CDR3 length: 14 amino acids. Germline loops: CDR1 DFQATT, CDR2 SNEGSKA (reference sequence).

This clonotype was seen more than once but under ten times. V and J are TRBV4-1 and TRBJ2-5; no firm D call. Germline assignment: CDR1 MGHRA and CDR2 YSYEKL. The germline V and J ends were trimmed by 0 bases and 5 bases, with 13 bases remaining between them. This CDR3 is built from 15 residues. CDR3 loop: CASSQERFNAETQYF. Written as DNA, the CDR3 is TGCGCCAGCAGCCAAGAAAGATTTAATGCCGAGACCCAGTACTTC.

The chain couples TRBV6-2 or TRBV6-3 to TRBJ2-7; 9 positions match TRBD1. The germline V gene has CDR1 MNHEY and CDR2 SVGEGT. V lost 7 bases, J lost 3 bases, and 7 bases stayed unmatched. The CDR3 covers 14 residues. The CDR3 DNA reads TGTGCCAGCACACGGGACAGGGTTCTCTACGAGCAGTACTTC. Its protein product is CASTRDRVLYEQYF.

V usage is TRBV12-3 or TRBV12-4 and J usage is TRBJ2-1; D gene ambiguous. CDR3 length equals 19 residues. With 5 bases removed from V and 0 bases from J, the gap between germline ends came to 23 bases. CDR3 amino acids: CASSPDFGFDPNSYNEQFF. As DNA, the CDR3 is TGTGCCAGCAGTCCCGATTTTGGCTTCGACCCAAACTCCTACAATGAGCAGTTCTTC.

This clonotype turned up a few times. The V gene is TRBV5-6, the J gene TRBJ2-7; no reliable D call. The CDR3 is 12 amino acids. CDR1 SGHDT and CDR2 YYEEEE come from the germline V gene. Trimming shortened V by 4 bases and J by 2 bases, and 7 bases separated the two germline ends. CDR3 sequence: CASSGDPYEQYF. DNA for the CDR3: TGTGCCAGCAGCGGAGACCCCTACGAGCAGTACTTC.

The V and J genes are TRBV2 and TRBJ2-3; D uncertain. V was trimmed by 6 bases and J by 4 bases, leaving 11 bases between them. CDR1 SNHLY and CDR2 FYNNEI come from the germline V gene. CDR3 size: 13 residues. The CDR3 bases are TGTGCCAGCAGCACCTCGTTCGCAGATACGCAGTATTTT. Protein product: CASSTSFADTQYF.

The chain has TRBV13 and TRBJ2-3; either TRBD1 or TRBD2 may supply D (5 bases each). CDR3 length equals 15 residues. Germline V gene sequence: CDR1 PRHDT, CDR2 FYEKMQ (reference sequence). V shed 4 bases and J shed 6 bases, with 17 bases lying between them. The CDR3 bases are TGTGCCAGCAGCTCGGGACCTCCCGTTTTTGATACGCAGTATTTT. Protein sequence: CASSSGPPVFDTQYF.